A selection of T cell receptor beta chains follows, all from one sample in a study of T cell responses to AZD1222 COVID-19 vaccine. Sequenced by immunoSEQ multiplex PCR; TCRdb stores in-frame clones only, minus some. Of 150,000 or so clones in the sample, about nine tenths are singletons; the top ten hold 4.5% to 6.5%. This specimen consisted of peripheral blood, obtained on day 0 of AZD1222 vaccination. These receptors were taken from an adult in good health. Each CDR3 is given with its conserved first and last residue. A D gene is named only where the DNA matches it firmly. Clone size appears in some rows only: once, few, many, or a class for an expanded clone.

NA | TRBJ2-1 | NA | TRBV29-1 | CSAVQGYNEQFF | TGCAGCGCGGTACAGGGATACAATGAGCAGTTCTTC
NA | TRBJ1-2 | once | TRBV12-5 | CASGTEFYGYTF | TGTGCTAGTGGAACAGAGTTCTATGGCTACACCTTC
NA | TRBJ1-5 | NA | TRBV7-2 | CASSPGAGEGNQPQHF | TGTGCCAGCAGCCCAGGGGCAGGGGAGGGCAATCAGCCCCAGCATTTT
TRBD1 | TRBJ1-3 | NA | TRBV6-6 | CASSPTGTNGNTIYF | TGTGCCAGCAGCCCGACAGGGACAAATGGAAACACCATATATTTT
NA | TRBJ2-4 | NA | TRBV28 | CASSLAGTGKNIQYF | TGTGCCAGCAGTTTAGCGGGAACTGGCAAAAACATTCAGTACTTC
NA | TRBJ2-4 | NA | TRBV11-2 | CASSLDLGSIQYF | TGTGCCAGCAGCTTAGATCTAGGAAGCATTCAGTACTTC
TRBD2 | TRBJ2-1 | NA | TRBV15 | CATSRDLAGGYNEQFF | TGTGCCACCAGCAGAGATCTGGCGGGAGGGTACAATGAGCAGTTCTTC
NA | TRBJ2-7 | NA | TRBV7-2 | CASSDQGFTYEQYF | TGTGCCAGCAGCGACCAGGGATTTACCTACGAGCAGTACTTC
TRBD1 | TRBJ1-2 | NA | TRBV24-1 | CATSDRGQARGYTF | TGTGCCACCAGTGACCGAGGACAGGCAAGGGGCTACACCTTC
NA | TRBJ2-1 | few | TRBV2 | CARGRRESEQFF | TGTGCCAGAGGTAGACGGGAGAGTGAGCAGTTCTTC
NA | TRBJ1-1 | once | TRBV28 | CASSLGRAGRTEAFF | TGTGCCAGCAGTTTAGGACGGGCCGGGAGAACTGAAGCTTTCTTT
TRBD1 | TRBJ1-2 | NA | TRBV9 | CASTQGGGYGYTF | TGTGCCAGCACCCAGGGGGGGGGCTATGGCTACACCTTC
NA | TRBJ1-1 | NA | TRBV11-2 | CASSLDGNSNTEAFF | TGTGCCAGCAGCTTAGATGGGAACTCGAACACTGAAGCTTTCTTT
NA | TRBJ1-5 | NA | TRBV18 | CASSPSWTNNQPQHF | TGTGCCAGCTCACCCAGTTGGACAAATAATCAGCCCCAGCATTTT
NA | TRBJ2-1 | NA | TRBV7-2 | CASSLDGGEQFF | TGTGCCAGCAGCTTAGACGGGGGTGAGCAGTTCTTC
TRBD2 | TRBJ2-1 | NA | TRBV18 | CASSPLAGGPSSSYNEQFF | TGTGCCAGCTCACCTCTAGCGGGAGGACCTTCTAGCTCCTACAATGAGCAGTTCTTC
NA | TRBJ1-1 | NA | TRBV11-2 | CASSPTGLMNTEAFF | TGTGCCAGCAGCCCCACGGGGCTCATGAACACTGAAGCTTTCTTT
TRBD1 | TRBJ2-5 | few | TRBV5-1 | CASSLARGTGWGETQYF | TGCGCCAGCAGCTTGGCCCGCGGGACAGGGTGGGGAGAGACCCAGTACTTC
NA | TRBJ1-1 | NA | TRBV28 | CASSLITLPGQWGTEAFF | TGTGCCAGCAGTCTCATAACGCTTCCCGGACAGTGGGGCACTGAAGCTTTCTTT
NA | TRBJ1-6 | NA | TRBV29-1 | CSCRESNNSPLHF | TGCAGCTGCCGGGAAAGTAATAATTCACCCCTCCACTTT
TRBD1 | TRBJ1-2 | once | TRBV4-2 | CASSQPTGRIEYVNYGYTF | TGTGCCAGCAGCCAACCGACAGGGAGGATCGAATATGTTAACTATGGCTACACCTTC
TRBD1 | TRBJ1-6 | NA | TRBV28 | CASRKNRGVVSPLHF | TGTGCCAGCAGGAAAAACAGGGGAGTCGTATCACCCCTCCACTTT
NA | TRBJ2-7 | NA | TRBV4-3 | CASSQDVARGRGQYF | TGCGCCAGCAGCCAAGATGTAGCTCGGGGGAGAGGGCAGTACTTC
TRBD1 | TRBJ1-2 | NA | TRBV6-1 | CASSEGGRGFSGYTF | TGTGCCAGCAGTGAAGGAGGCAGGGGGTTCTCTGGCTACACCTTC
NA | TRBJ2-7 | once | TRBV9 | CASSVGPHSEQYF | TGTGCCAGCAGCGTAGGCCCCCATTCGGAGCAGTACTTC
NA | TRBJ1-5 | NA | TRBV6-6 | CASTPAGPSNQPQHF | TGTGCCAGCACCCCGGCGGGTCCTAGCAATCAGCCCCAGCATTTT
NA | TRBJ2-2 | NA | TRBV11-2 | CASSFLATRAGELFF | TGTGCCAGCAGCTTTCTAGCAACCAGGGCCGGGGAGCTGTTTTTT
NA | TRBJ1-5 | NA | TRBV7-2 | CASSWMNARFSNQPQHF | TGTGCCAGCAGCTGGATGAATGCCAGGTTTAGCAATCAGCCCCAGCATTTT
NA | TRBJ2-7 | NA | TRBV28 | CASSLGTLYEQYF | TGTGCCAGCAGTCTGGGGACACTCTACGAGCAGTACTTC
NA | TRBJ1-5 | NA | TRBV15 | CATSRGGGGFNQPQHF | TGTGCCACCAGCAGAGGCGGAGGTGGCTTCAATCAGCCCCAGCATTTT
NA | TRBJ1-2 | NA | TRBV5-6 | CASSLWLGAGRGVGYTF | TGTGCCAGCAGCTTGTGGTTAGGGGCTGGCAGGGGAGTTGGCTACACCTTC
NA | TRBJ1-1 | NA | TRBV5-4 | CASSSGGSEAFF | TGTGCCAGCAGCTCCGGCGGGTCTGAAGCTTTCTTT
TRBD2 | TRBJ2-5 | NA | TRBV28 | CASRSPGGVKTQYF | TGTGCCAGCAGATCCCCGGGGGGGGTAAAGACCCAGTACTTC
TRBD1 | TRBJ1-6 | NA | TRBV19 | CASSVQTGAPLHF | TGTGCCAGTAGTGTCCAAACAGGGGCGCCCCTCCACTTT
TRBD1 | TRBJ2-6 | NA | TRBV6-5 | CASRTGGSGANVLTF | TGTGCCAGCCGTACAGGGGGCTCTGGGGCCAACGTCCTGACTTTC
NA | TRBJ1-2 | few | TRBV28 | CASRRQNYGYTF | TGTGCCAGCAGGCGACAGAACTATGGCTACACCTTC
TRBD1 | TRBJ1-6 | few | TRBV2 | CASRRQGINSPLHF | TGTGCCAGCAGGAGACAGGGGATTAATTCACCCCTCCACTTT
NA | TRBJ2-7 | NA | TRBV3-1/TRBV3-2 | CASSRGRDTYEQYF | TGTGCCAGCAGCCGCGGTAGGGATACCTACGAGCAGTACTTC
NA | TRBJ2-6 | NA | TRBV7-9 | CASSAGTGDPPGANVLTF | TGTGCCAGCAGCGCGGGGACGGGGGACCCCCCTGGGGCCAACGTCCTGACTTTC
NA | TRBJ2-1 | few | TRBV7-9 | CASSPGRSSYNEQFF | TGTGCCAGCAGTCCCGGTAGGAGCTCCTACAATGAGCAGTTCTTC
NA | TRBJ1-1 | NA | TRBV10-3 | CAISEVGPTEAFF | TGTGCCATCAGTGAAGTGGGACCCACTGAAGCTTTCTTT
NA | TRBJ2-1 | NA | TRBV10-3 | CAISERESLELEQFF | TGTGCCATCAGTGAGCGAGAGAGCCTCGAGTTGGAGCAGTTCTTC
NA | TRBJ2-7 | NA | TRBV3-1/TRBV3-2 | CASSQYSYEQYF | TGTGCCAGCAGCCAGTATTCCTACGAGCAGTACTTC
TRBD2 | TRBJ2-1 | NA | TRBV9 | CASNPGLATTYNEQFF | TGTGCCAGCAACCCGGGACTAGCGACAACCTACAATGAGCAGTTCTTC
NA | TRBJ1-1 | NA | TRBV7-3 | CAGGAGGTEAFF | TGTGCCGGGGGAGCGGGAGGTACTGAAGCTTTCTTT
NA | TRBJ1-2 | NA | TRBV11-2 | CASSLDLRGGNYGYTF | TGTGCCAGCAGCTTAGATCTCAGGGGCGGGAACTATGGCTACACCTTC
TRBD2 | TRBJ2-1 | NA | TRBV7-2 | CASSLSGGLAEPIGNEQFF | TGTGCCAGCAGCTTATCTGGGGGACTAGCGGAACCCATTGGGAATGAGCAGTTCTTC
TRBD1 | TRBJ2-6 | NA | TRBV18 | CASSLKTGGTSGANVLTF | TGTGCCAGCTCACTGAAGACAGGGGGCACATCTGGGGCCAACGTCCTGACTTTC
TRBD2 | TRBJ2-7 | once | TRBV13 | CASSLGGRGLAGDWAYEQYF | TGTGCCAGCAGCTTAGGCGGGAGGGGACTAGCGGGGGATTGGGCATACGAGCAGTACTTC
NA | TRBJ1-5 | NA | TRBV12-3/TRBV12-4 | CATLRGRIQPQHF | TGTGCCACCCTAAGAGGACGGATTCAGCCCCAGCATTTT
TRBD2 | TRBJ2-2 | NA | TRBV7-2 | CASSLGGWNTGELFF | TGTGCCAGCAGTTTGGGAGGGTGGAACACCGGGGAGCTGTTTTTT
NA | TRBJ1-1 | NA | TRBV4-2 | CASSQDFGIGGNTEAFF | TGTGCCAGCAGCCAAGATTTTGGGATCGGGGGAAACACTGAAGCTTTCTTT
NA | TRBJ1-1 | NA | TRBV21-1 | CASSKENGGKRGNTEAFF | TGTGCCAGCAGCAAAGAGAACGGGGGGAAACGGGGGAACACTGAAGCTTTCTTT
TRBD2 | TRBJ2-1 | once | TRBV3-1/TRBV3-2 | CASSLYVLRAGGHNEQFF | TGTGCCAGCAGCCTATATGTGCTACGAGCGGGAGGGCACAATGAGCAGTTCTTC
NA | TRBJ1-6 | NA | TRBV2 | CASCGSYNSPLHF | TGTGCCAGTTGCGGTTCCTATAATTCACCCCTCCACTTT
NA | TRBJ2-7 | many | TRBV12-5 | CASGLVAAGYEQYF | TGTGCTAGTGGTTTGGTAGCGGCCGGTTACGAGCAGTACTTC